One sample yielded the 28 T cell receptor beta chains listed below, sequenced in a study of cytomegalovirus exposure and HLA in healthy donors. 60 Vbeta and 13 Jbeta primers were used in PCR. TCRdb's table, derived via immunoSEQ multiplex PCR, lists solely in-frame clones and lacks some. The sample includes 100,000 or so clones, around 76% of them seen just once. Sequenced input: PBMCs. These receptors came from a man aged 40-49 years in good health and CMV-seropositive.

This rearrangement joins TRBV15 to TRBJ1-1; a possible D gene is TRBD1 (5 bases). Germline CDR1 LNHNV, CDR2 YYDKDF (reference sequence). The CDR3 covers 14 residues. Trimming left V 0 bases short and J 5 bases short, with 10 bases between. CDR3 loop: CATSRESGWTEAFF. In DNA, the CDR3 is TGTGCCACCAGCAGAGAATCAGGGTGGACTGAAGCTTTCTTT.

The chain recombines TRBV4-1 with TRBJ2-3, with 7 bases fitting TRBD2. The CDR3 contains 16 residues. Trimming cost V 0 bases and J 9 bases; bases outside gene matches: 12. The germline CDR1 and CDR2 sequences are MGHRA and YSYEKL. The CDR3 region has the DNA TGCGCCAGCAGCCAAGAGTCGAGCGGGGTGCCTTCCACGCAGTATTTT. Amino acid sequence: CASSQESSGVPSTQYF.

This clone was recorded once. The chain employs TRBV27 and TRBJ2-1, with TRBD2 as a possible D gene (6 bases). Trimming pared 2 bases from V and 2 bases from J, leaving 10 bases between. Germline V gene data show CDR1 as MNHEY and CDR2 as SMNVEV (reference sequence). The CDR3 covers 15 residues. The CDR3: CASSLEEGPYNEQFF. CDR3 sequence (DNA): TGTGCCAGCAGTTTAGAGGAGGGCCCCTACAATGAGCAGTTCTTC.

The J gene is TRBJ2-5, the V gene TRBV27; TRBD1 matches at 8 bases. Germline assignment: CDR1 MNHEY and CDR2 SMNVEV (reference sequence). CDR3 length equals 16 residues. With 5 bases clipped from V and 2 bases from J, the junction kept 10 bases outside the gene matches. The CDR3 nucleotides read TGTGCCAGCAGTCCGGGACAGGCGAGGGGGCAAGAGACCCAGTACTTC. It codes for CASSPGQARGQETQYF.

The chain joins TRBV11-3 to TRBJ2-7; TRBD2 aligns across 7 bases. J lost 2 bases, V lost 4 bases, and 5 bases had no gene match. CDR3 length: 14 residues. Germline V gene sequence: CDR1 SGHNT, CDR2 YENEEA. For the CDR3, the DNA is TGTGCCAGCAGCTACGCCGGGACTACCTACGAGCAGTACTTC. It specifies CASSYAGTTYEQYF.

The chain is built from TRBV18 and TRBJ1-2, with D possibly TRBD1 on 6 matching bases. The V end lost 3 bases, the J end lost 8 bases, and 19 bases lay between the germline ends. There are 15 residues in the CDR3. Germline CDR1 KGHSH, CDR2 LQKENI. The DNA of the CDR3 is TGTGCCAGCTCACCTTTTCGACAGGCTTCGGAGGGCTACACCTTC. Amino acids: CASSPFRQASEGYTF.

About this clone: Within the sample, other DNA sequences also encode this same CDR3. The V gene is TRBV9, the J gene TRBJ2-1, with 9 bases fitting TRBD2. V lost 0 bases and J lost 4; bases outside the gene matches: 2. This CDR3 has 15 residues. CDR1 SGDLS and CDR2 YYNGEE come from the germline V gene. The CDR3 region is CASSVGTSGYNEQFF. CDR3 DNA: TGTGCCAGCAGCGTAGGAACTAGCGGGTACAATGAGCAGTTCTTC.

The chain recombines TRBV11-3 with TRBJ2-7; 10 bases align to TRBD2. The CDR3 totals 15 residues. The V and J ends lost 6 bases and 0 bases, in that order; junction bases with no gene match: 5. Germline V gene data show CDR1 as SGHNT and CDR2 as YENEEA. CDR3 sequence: CASSRASGSSYEQYF. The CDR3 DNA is TGTGCCAGCAGTCGGGCTAGCGGGAGCTCCTACGAGCAGTACTTC.

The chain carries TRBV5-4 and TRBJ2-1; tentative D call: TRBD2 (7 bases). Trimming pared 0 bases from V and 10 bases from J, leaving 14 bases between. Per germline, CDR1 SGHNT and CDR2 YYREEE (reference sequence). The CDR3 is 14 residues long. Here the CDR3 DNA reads TGTGCCAGCAGCTTGGGGGTAGGGGGACTAGAGCAGTTCTTC. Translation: CASSLGVGGLEQFF.

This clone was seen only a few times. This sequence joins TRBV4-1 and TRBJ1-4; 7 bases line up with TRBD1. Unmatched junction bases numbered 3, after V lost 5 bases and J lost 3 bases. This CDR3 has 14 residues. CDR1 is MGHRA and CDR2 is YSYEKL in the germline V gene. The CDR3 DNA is TGCGCCAGCAGCTCCGGGACAGCTAATGAAAAACTGTTTTTT. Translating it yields CASSSGTANEKLFF.

The CDR3 region is CASSVVGRVREQFF. CDR3 coding DNA: TGTGCCAGCAGCGTAGTCGGGAGGGTTAGGGAGCAGTTCTTC. This chain joins TRBV9 and TRBJ2-1, with 8 bases matching TRBD2. Trimming removed 0 bases from V and 10 bases from J; junction bases left unmatched: 6. This CDR3 has 14 residues. In germline, CDR1 is SGDLS, CDR2 YYNGEE.

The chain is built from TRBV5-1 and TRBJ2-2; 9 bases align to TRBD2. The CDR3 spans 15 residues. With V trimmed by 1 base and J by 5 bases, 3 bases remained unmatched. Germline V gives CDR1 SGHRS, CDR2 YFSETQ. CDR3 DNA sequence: TGCGCCAGCAGCTTGCCTAGCGGGATGACCGGGGAGCTGTTTTTT. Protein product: CASSLPSGMTGELFF.

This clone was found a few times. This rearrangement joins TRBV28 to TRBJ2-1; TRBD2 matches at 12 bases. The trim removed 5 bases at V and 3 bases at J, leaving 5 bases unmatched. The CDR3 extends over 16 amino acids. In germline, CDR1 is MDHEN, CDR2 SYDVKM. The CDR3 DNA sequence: TGTGCCAGCAGTCGGACTAGCGGGGCGCTCTACAATGAGCAGTTCTTC. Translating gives CASSRTSGALYNEQFF.

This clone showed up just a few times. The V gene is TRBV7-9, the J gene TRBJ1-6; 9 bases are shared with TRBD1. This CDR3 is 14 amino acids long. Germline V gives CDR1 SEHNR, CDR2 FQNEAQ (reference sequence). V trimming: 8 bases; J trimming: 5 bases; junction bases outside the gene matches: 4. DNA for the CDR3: TGTGCCAGCGGATACAGGGGGCATAATTCACCCCTCCACTTT. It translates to CASGYRGHNSPLHF.

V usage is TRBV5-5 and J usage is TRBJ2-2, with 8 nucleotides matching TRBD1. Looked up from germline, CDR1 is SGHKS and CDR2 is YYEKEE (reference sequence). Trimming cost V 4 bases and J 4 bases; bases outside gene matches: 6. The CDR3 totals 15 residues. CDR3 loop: CASSRGQVGTGELFF. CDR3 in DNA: TGTGCCAGCAGCCGGGGACAGGTTGGCACCGGGGAGCTGTTTTTT.

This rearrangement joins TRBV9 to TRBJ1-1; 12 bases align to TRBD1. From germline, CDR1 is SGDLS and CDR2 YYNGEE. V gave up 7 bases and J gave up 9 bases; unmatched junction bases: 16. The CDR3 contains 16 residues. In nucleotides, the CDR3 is TGTGCCAGCCAATCGGGGACAGGGGGCGCAGATTCCAAAGCTTTCTTT. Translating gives CASQSGTGGADSKAFF.

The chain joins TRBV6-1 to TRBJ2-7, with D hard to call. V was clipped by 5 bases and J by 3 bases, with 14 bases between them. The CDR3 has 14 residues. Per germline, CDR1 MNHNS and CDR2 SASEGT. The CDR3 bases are TGTGCCAGCAGTTCCCTCACACAGAACTACGAGCAGTACTTC. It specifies CASSSLTQNYEQYF.

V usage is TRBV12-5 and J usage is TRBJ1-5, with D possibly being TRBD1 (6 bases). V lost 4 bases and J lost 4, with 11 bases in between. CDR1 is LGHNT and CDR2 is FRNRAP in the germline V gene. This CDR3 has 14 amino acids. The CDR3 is CASGWGGGNQPQHF. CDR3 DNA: TGTGCTAGTGGTTGGGGGGGCGGGAATCAGCCCCAGCATTTT.

The DNA for the CDR3 is TGTGCCAGCAGCTTGGGTGGGGGGAGGACTGAAGCTTTCTTT. Translating gives CASSLGGGRTEAFF. The chain links TRBV5-4 to TRBJ1-1; tentatively, D is TRBD1 (5 bases). V dropped 0 bases and J dropped 5 bases, with 11 bases sitting between them. Germline V lookup: CDR1 SGHNT, CDR2 YYREEE (reference sequence). This CDR3 has 14 amino acids.

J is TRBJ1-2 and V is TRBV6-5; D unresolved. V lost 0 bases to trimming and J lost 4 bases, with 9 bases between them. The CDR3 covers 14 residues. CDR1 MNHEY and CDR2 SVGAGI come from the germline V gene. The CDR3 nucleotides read TGTGCCAGCAGTTACTCGGGCTTGGGCTATGGCTACACCTTC. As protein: CASSYSGLGYGYTF.

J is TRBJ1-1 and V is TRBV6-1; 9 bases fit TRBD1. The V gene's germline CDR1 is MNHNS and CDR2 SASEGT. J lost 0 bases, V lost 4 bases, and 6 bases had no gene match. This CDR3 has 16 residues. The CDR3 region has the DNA TGTGCCAGCAGTGTGAGGACAGGGGAGTTGAACACTGAAGCTTTCTTT. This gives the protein CASSVRTGELNTEAFF.

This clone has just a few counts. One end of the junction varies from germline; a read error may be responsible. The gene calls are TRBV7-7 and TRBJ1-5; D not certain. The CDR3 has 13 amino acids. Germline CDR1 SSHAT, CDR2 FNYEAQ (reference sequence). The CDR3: CASSLGAGQPQHF. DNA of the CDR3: TGTGCTAGCAGCTTAGGAGCGGGTCAGCCCCAGCATTTT.

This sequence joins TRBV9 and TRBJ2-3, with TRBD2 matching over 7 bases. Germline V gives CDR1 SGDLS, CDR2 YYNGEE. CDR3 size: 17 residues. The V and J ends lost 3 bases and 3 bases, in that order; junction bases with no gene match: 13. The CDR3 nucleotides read TGTGCCAGCAGCGCTCTGGCCTCCACAGCGGGAACAGATACGCAGTATTTT. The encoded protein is CASSALASTAGTDTQYF.

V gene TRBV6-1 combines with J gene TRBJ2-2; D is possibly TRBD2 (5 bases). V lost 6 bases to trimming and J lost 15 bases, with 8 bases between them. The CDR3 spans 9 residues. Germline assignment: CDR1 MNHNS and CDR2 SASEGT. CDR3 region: CASRLELFF. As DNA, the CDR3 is TGTGCCAGCAGACTAGAGTTGTTTTTT.

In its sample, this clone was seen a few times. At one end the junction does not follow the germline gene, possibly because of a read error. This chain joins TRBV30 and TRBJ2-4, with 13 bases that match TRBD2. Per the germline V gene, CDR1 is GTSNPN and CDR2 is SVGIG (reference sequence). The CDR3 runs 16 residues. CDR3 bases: TGTGCCTGGAGTGTACTAGCGGGAGGGCTCGGAAACAGTCAGTACTTC. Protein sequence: CAWSVLAGGLGNSQYF.

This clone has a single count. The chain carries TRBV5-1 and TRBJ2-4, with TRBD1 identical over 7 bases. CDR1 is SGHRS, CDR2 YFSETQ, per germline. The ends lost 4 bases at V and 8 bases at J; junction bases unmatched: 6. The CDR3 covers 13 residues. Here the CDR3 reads CASSDTGVDIQYF. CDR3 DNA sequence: TGCGCCAGCAGCGATACAGGGGTAGACATTCAGTACTTC.

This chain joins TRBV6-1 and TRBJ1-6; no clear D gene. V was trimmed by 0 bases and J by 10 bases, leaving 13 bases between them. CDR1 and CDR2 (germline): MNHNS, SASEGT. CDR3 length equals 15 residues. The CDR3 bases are TGTGCCAGCAGTGAAGCTCCGGCGGCGGGGTCACCCCTCCACTTT. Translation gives CASSEAPAAGSPLHF.

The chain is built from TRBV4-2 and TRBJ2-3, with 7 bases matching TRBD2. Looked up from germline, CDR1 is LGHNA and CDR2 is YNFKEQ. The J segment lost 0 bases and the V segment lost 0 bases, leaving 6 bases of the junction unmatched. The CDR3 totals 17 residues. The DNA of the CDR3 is TGTGCCAGCAGCCAAGAAGCTAGCGGCGCTAGCACAGATACGCAGTATTTT. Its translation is CASSQEASGASTDTQYF.